This record looks at one T cell receptor (beta chain) sequence and its context. Its antigen is currently unknown. J gave up 4 bases and V 0 bases, and 3 bases lay outside the gene matches. The CDR3 is 15 residues long. The V gene's germline CDR1 is MNHEY and CDR2 SVGAGI. Selected pancreatic ductal adenocarcinoma patients had undergone surgery without neoadjuvant therapy. Method: immunoSEQ multiplex PCR; TCRdb's copy keeps in-frame clones and lacks some. Among roughly 100,000 clones listed, nearly 95% were seen once. These data belong to a study of T cells in pancreatic ductal adenocarcinoma. Overall study findings and caveats: Tumor samples had fewer productive templates and about 8-fold fewer unique clonotypes than blood.

This TCR was sampled from a human donor with pancreatic ductal adenocarcinoma. The sequenced material came from PBMCs. V and J are TRBV6-5 and TRBJ1-5, with TRBD1 matching over 7 bases. This CDR3 is CASSYSGQLNQPQHF. CDR3 DNA sequence: TGTGCCAGCAGTTACTCGGGACAGCTGAATCAGCCCCAGCATTTT.